A single T cell receptor (beta chain) is shown here with its context. Its antigen is unidentified. Treatment reported: 19 received Ad26.COV2.S at low or high dose, single or two shots; roughly five received placebo; per-sample allocation not given. Samples came from day 63 after the first vaccine or placebo injection. The donor's status was that of an adult aged 18-55 years in Boston. These data are taken from a study of Ad26.COV2.S vaccination and SARS-CoV-2 variants. The overall study: Vaccine-arm donor from the placebo-controlled COV1001 Ad26.COV2.S trial. General study findings and limits: The study found higher spike-specific TCR breadth in vaccine than placebo recipients. Measurement of non-spike TCR breadth gave similar results in vaccine and placebo recipients.

Germline CDR1 and CDR2: SGHAT and FQNNGV. The CDR3 covers 13 residues. V lost 3 bases and J lost 0, with 5 bases in between. Using immunoSEQ multiplex PCR, the repertoire was profiled, and TCRdb retains in-frame clones only, with some absent. Among about 390,000 clones, 92% were seen once, and the ten largest hold under 2%. The chain joins TRBV11-2 to TRBJ1-1; D is unresolved. The sample consisted of peripheral blood, taken in a trial of Ad26.COV2.S vaccine versus placebo. This TCR was sampled from a person between 18 and 59 years old who received the Ad26.COV2.S COVID-19 vaccine or a placebo. CDR3 sequence reads: CASSFGLNTEAFF. As DNA, the CDR3 is TGTGCCAGCAGCTTTGGGTTGAACACTGAAGCTTTCTTT.